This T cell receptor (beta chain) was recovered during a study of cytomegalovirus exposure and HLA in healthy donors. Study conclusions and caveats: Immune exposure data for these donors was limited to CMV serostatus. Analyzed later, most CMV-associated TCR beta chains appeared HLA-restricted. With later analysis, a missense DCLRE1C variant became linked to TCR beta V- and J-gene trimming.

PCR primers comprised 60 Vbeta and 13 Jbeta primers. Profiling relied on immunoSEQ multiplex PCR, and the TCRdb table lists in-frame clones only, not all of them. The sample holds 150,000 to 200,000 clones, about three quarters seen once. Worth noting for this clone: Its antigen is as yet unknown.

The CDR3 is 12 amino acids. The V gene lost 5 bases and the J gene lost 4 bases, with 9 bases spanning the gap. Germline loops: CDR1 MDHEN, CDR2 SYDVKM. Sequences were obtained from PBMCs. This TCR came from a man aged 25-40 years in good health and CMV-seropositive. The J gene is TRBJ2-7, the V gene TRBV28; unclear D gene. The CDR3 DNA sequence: TGTGCCAGCAGTGTACAGTATTACGAGCAGTACTTC. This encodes CASSVQYYEQYF. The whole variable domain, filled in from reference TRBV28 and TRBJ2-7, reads DVKVTQSSRYLVKRTGEKVFLECVQDMDHENMFWYRQDPGLGLRLIYFSYDVKMKEKGDIPEGYSVSREKKERFSLILESASTNQTSMYLCASSVQYYEQYFGPGTRLTVT.